A selection of T cell receptor beta chains follows, all from one sample in a study of cytomegalovirus exposure and HLA in healthy donors. Repertoires were generated with immunoSEQ multiplex PCR, while TCRdb's copy carries only in-frame clones and drops some. The sample records about 140,000 clones, 91% being singletons. The sample taken for sequencing was PBMCs. The receptor source for this set is a man between 18 and 29 years old in good health and CMV-seronegative. Each CDR3 is given with its conserved first and last residue. The D gene is left open where the match is weak. The size field is filled for only some rows; it gives once, few, many or a size class.

j_call d_call v_call clone_size cdr3_aa cdr3_nt
TRBJ2-2 - TRBV27 - CASSGGFGELFF TGTGCCAGCAGTGGGGGGTTCGGGGAGCTGTTTTTT
TRBJ1-3 - TRBV14 - CASSQDAGLSGNTIYF TGTGCCAGCAGCCAAGATGCAGGGTTATCTGGAAACACCATATATTTT
TRBJ2-1 - TRBV5-5 - CASSLADSVYNEQFF TGTGCCAGCAGCTTGGCCGACAGTGTTTACAATGAGCAGTTCTTC
TRBJ2-1 TRBD2 TRBV5-6 - CASRPRGSSYNEQFF TGTGCCAGCAGACCGCGCGGGAGCTCCTACAATGAGCAGTTCTTC
TRBJ2-3 - TRBV2 - CASSAQRARTDTQYF TGTGCCAGCAGTGCTCAGCGGGCGCGCACAGATACGCAGTATTTT
TRBJ1-3 - TRBV7-9 few CASSLSVLNTIYF TGTGCCAGCAGCTTATCAGTGCTGAACACCATATATTTT
TRBJ2-5 TRBD2 TRBV4-2 once CASSQGATSAEETQYF TGTGCCAGCAGCCAAGGGGCAACTAGCGCGGAAGAGACCCAGTACTTC
TRBJ2-7 - TRBV7-8 - CASRSSSSYEQYF TGTGCCAGCCGTTCCTCCAGCTCCTACGAGCAGTACTTC
TRBJ1-2 - TRBV9 - CASSVGTASNYGYTF TGTGCCAGCAGCGTAGGGACAGCTTCTAACTATGGCTACACCTTC
TRBJ2-7 - TRBV11-3 - CASSLGAGYEQYF TGTGCCAGCAGCTTAGGCGCGGGCTACGAGCAGTACTTC